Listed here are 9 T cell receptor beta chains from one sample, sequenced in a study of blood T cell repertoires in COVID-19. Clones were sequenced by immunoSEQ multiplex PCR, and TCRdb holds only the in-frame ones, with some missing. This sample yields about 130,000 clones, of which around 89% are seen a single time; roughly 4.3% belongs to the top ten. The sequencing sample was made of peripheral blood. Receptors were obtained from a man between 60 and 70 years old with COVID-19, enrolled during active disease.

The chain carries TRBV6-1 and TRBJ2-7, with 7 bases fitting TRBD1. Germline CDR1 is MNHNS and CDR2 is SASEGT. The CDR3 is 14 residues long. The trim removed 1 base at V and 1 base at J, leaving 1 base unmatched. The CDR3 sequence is CASSEDRGSYEQYF. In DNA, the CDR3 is TGTGCCAGCAGTGAAGACAGGGGTTCCTACGAGCAGTACTTC.

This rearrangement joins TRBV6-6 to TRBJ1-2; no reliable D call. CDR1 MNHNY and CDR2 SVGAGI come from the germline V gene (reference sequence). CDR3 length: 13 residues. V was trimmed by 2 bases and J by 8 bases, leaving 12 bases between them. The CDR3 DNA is TGTGCCAGCAGTTACCCTGCTCGGGAAGGCTACACCTTC. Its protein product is CASSYPAREGYTF.

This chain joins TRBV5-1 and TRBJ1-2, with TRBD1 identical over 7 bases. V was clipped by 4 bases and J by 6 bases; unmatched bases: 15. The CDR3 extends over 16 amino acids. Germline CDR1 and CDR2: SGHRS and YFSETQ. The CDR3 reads CASSGLPRQGGNGYTF. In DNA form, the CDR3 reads TGCGCCAGCAGCGGTCTTCCGAGACAGGGAGGAAATGGCTACACCTTC.

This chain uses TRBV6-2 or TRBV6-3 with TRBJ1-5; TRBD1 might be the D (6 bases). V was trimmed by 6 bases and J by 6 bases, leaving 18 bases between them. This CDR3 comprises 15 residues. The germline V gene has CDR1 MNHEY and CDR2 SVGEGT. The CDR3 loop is CASSPLGAKSQPQHF. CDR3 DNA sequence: TGTGCCAGCAGCCCCTTGGGGGCTAAGAGTCAGCCCCAGCATTTT.

DNA of the CDR3: TGTGCCAGCAAAAATTCGCGGGGGTTGCCCTACGAGCAGTACTTC. It codes for CASKNSRGLPYEQYF. This chain uses TRBV2 with TRBJ2-7; 7 positions agree with TRBD2. With 7 bases clipped from V and 2 bases from J, the junction kept 11 bases outside the gene matches. The CDR3 sequence is 15 residues long. Germline loops: CDR1 SNHLY, CDR2 FYNNEI.

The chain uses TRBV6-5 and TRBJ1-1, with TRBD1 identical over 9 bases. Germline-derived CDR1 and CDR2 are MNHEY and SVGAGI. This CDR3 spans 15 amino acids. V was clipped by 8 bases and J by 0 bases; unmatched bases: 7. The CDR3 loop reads CASAGGTGLNTEAFF. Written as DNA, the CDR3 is TGTGCCAGCGCCGGAGGGACAGGGCTGAACACTGAAGCTTTCTTT.

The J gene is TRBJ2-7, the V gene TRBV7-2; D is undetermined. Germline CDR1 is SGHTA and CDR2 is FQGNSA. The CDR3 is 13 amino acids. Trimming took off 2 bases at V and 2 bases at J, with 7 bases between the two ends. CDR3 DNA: TGTGCCAGCAGCTTACCTCCTACCTACGAGCAGTACTTC. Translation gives CASSLPPTYEQYF.

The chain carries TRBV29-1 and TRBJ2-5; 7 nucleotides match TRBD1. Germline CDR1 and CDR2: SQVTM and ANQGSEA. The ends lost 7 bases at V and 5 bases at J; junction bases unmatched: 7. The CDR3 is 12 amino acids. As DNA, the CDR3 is TGCAGCGACGACAGGGCTTATGAGACCCAGTACTTC. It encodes CSDDRAYETQYF.

CDR3 residues: CSASSQPGRGGEQYF. The CDR3 region has the DNA TGCAGTGCTAGTAGCCAGCCCGGCCGGGGTGGCGAGCAGTACTTC. V is TRBV20-1 and J is TRBJ2-7; possibly TRBD2 for D (5 bases). This CDR3 is 15 amino acids long. Trimming removed 3 bases from V and 6 bases from J, with 21 bases in between. Germline loops: CDR1 DFQATT, CDR2 SNEGSKA (reference sequence).